A single sample gave rise to the 30 T cell receptor beta chains below, sequenced in a study of human T cells and chemical hapten exposure. Noted time point: pre-sensitization, week 0. The treatment is: therapeutic diphenylcyclopropenone sensitization with weekly scalp DPC. A single record per CDR3 protein comes from TCRdb applying MiXCR to the RACE reads. This sample has 45,000 to 60,000 distinct CDR3 sequences, with about 9.4% found just once. Sequencing used whole blood, obtained in connection with sensitization to the hapten diphenylcyclopropenone (DPC). The receptor set was obtained from a woman aged 40 to 49 with alopecia areata. Some clones in this sample may be carry-over from other donors' samples.

The table lists this clonotype with many counts. V is TRBV5-6 and J is TRBJ2-1; D not resolved. The V end was cut by 1 base, the J end by 5 bases, with 4 bases between. The CDR3 has 12 amino acids. Looked up from germline, CDR1 is SGHDT and CDR2 is YYEEEE. CDR3: CASSLSHNEQFF. The CDR3 DNA is TGTGCCAGCAGCTTGTCCCACAATGAGCAGTTCTTC.

This clonotype was observed a handful of times. The V and J genes are TRBV6-5 and TRBJ2-1; 8 bases are shared with TRBD2. The germline V gene encodes CDR1 MNHEY and CDR2 SVGAGI. This CDR3 is 18 amino acids long. V shed 2 bases and J 0 bases; nucleotides not matched to a gene: 9. CDR3 in DNA: TGTGCCAGCAGTTACGGCAGCGGGGGTTCGATCTCCTACAATGAGCAGTTCTTC. This sequence encodes CASSYGSGGSISYNEQFF.

The table lists this clonotype with many counts. The chain employs TRBV5-5 and TRBJ1-5, with D perhaps TRBD1 (5 bases). The CDR3 totals 15 residues. CDR1 and CDR2 (germline): SGHKS, YYEKEE (reference sequence). The V end was cut by 5 bases, the J end by 1 base, with 13 bases between. The CDR3: CASRPGTSSNQPQHF. CDR3 DNA sequence: TGTGCCAGCAGACCAGGGACGAGCAGCAATCAGCCCCAGCATTTT.

This clonotype was seen repeatedly, ten times or more. The V gene is TRBV6-2 or TRBV6-3, the J gene TRBJ1-5; 10 nucleotides align to TRBD1. The CDR3 extends over 17 amino acids. V shed 6 bases, J shed 2 bases, and the junction held 10 bases outside the gene matches. Germline-derived CDR1 and CDR2 are MNHEY and SVGEGT. DNA of the CDR3: TGTGCCAGCAGCCCTCTGACAGGGGGCGTCGGCAATCAGCCCCAGCATTTT. Translation gives CASSPLTGGVGNQPQHF.

In its sample, this clonotype was seen many times. CDR3 region: CSVDRFRQETQYF. The CDR3 DNA sequence: TGCAGCGTCGACCGGTTCAGGCAAGAGACCCAGTACTTC. The V call is TRBV29-1, the J call TRBJ2-5; no reliable D call. V was cut by 6 bases and J by 2 bases, with 13 bases left in between. The length of the CDR3 is 13 residues. Germline V lookup: CDR1 SQVTM, CDR2 ANQGSEA.

The rearrangement joins TRBV7-9 to TRBJ2-7, with no clear D. V lost 1 base and J lost 5, with 9 bases in between. This CDR3 has 13 residues. Germline V gene lookup returns CDR1 SEHNR and CDR2 FQNEAQ (reference sequence). This CDR3 reads CASSLELSHEQYF. CDR3 DNA: TGTGCCAGCAGCTTAGAATTGTCGCACGAGCAGTACTTC.

The chain combines TRBV29-1 with TRBJ2-1; no clear D. The CDR3 is made up of 13 amino acids. Germline CDR1 SQVTM, CDR2 ANQGSEA. Trimming took off 3 bases at V and 8 bases at J, with 14 bases between the two ends. The CDR3 DNA reads TGCAGCGTTGATGCAGGTCTTGTCGATGAGCAGTTCTTC. This gives the protein CSVDAGLVDEQFF.

This clonotype was recorded a few times. J is TRBJ1-3 and V is TRBV28; TRBD1 matches 7 bases. CDR1 MDHEN and CDR2 SYDVKM come from the germline V gene. This CDR3 is 15 amino acids long. Trimming removed 5 bases from V and 0 bases from J; junction bases left unmatched: 4. This CDR3 is CASSRDSYSGNTIYF. The DNA for the CDR3 is TGTGCCAGCAGTCGGGACAGCTACTCTGGAAACACCATATATTTT.

This clonotype has ten or more counts. The V gene is TRBV7-9, the J gene TRBJ1-5; 9 bases agree with TRBD1. Trimming at V came to 4 bases and at J to 6 bases, leaving 7 bases not matched to a gene. Germline lookup yields CDR1 SEHNR and CDR2 FQNEAQ (reference sequence). This CDR3 is 15 amino acids long. CDR3 DNA sequence: TGTGCCAGCAGCTCTTCCGGACAGGGGACTCAGCCCCAGCATTTT. As protein: CASSSSGQGTQPQHF.

Many counts were recorded for this clonotype. J is TRBJ1-4 and V is TRBV6-5; the D is unclear. The CDR3 is 13 amino acids. Per the germline V gene, CDR1 is MNHEY and CDR2 is SVGAGI. V was cut by 2 bases and J by 8 bases, with 9 bases left in between. The CDR3 DNA sequence: TGTGCCAGCAGTTACAGGGTCCAAGAAAAACTGTTTTTT. It is translated as CASSYRVQEKLFF.

This clonotype was seen at least ten times. CDR3 in amino acids: CASSHGPPRQGMNTEAFF. The CDR3 nucleotides read TGTGCCAGCAGTCATGGCCCCCCGAGACAGGGAATGAACACTGAAGCTTTCTTT. The chain combines TRBV6-2 or TRBV6-3 with TRBJ1-1, with 7 positions matching TRBD1. Germline values: CDR1 MNHEY, CDR2 SVGEGT. This CDR3 is built from 18 residues. V trimming: 5 bases; J trimming: 0 bases; junction bases outside the gene matches: 15.

The chain is built from TRBV5-1 and TRBJ1-3; no reliable D call. V was shortened by 0 bases and J by 4 bases, with 8 bases between the two germline ends. CDR1 SGHRS and CDR2 YFSETQ come from the germline V gene. The CDR3 runs to 14 residues. CDR3 bases: TGCGCCAGCAGCTTGGGGACGACAGGAAACACCATATATTTT. As protein: CASSLGTTGNTIYF.

The chain combines TRBV6-4 with TRBJ2-2; D not resolved. CDR1 is MRHNA and CDR2 is SNTAGT in the germline V gene. Trimming took 10 bases from V and 6 from J, leaving 6 bases between them. This CDR3 has 10 amino acids. The CDR3, as DNA: TGTGCCATCCTCTCCGGGGAGCTGTTTTTT. Amino acids: CAILSGELFF.

Ten or more counts support this clonotype. V and J are TRBV2 and TRBJ2-7; 7 bases line up with TRBD2. V was clipped by 7 bases and J by 0 bases; unmatched bases: 9. The CDR3 spans 15 residues. Germline CDR1 reads SNHLY; CDR2 reads FYNNEI. In DNA form, the CDR3 reads TGTGCCAGCAATGGTGGGCGGGGGATCTCCTACGAGCAGTACTTC. Its protein product is CASNGGRGISYEQYF.

This clonotype occurred once. This may be a read error, as it is one base from a much larger clone. V usage is TRBV10-1 and J usage is TRBJ1-6, with 8 bases identical to TRBD1. CDR3 length: 17 residues. Germline V gene sequence: CDR1 WNHNN, CDR2 SYGVQD (reference sequence). V trimming: 4 bases; J trimming: 5 bases; junction bases outside the gene matches: 10. CDR3 in amino acids: CASSGLGQGRHNSPLHF. The CDR3 nucleotides are TGCGCCAGCAGTGGACTTGGACAGGGCCGGCATAATTCACCCCTCCACTTT.

This clonotype has a count of ten or more. The V call is TRBV9, the J call TRBJ1-4; possible D gene TRBD1, 6 bases. The CDR3 spans 15 residues. Germline V gene lookup returns CDR1 SGDLS and CDR2 YYNGEE. V lost 3 bases and J lost 5, with 14 bases in between. This CDR3 reads CASSEGGTLNEKLFF. CDR3 nucleotide sequence: TGTGCCAGCAGCGAAGGGGGGACACTGAATGAAAAACTGTTTTTT.

This clonotype has a handful of counts. The V call is TRBV28, the J call TRBJ1-3; 9 positions match TRBD1. CDR3 length: 15 amino acids. The germline V gene has CDR1 MDHEN and CDR2 SYDVKM. V gave up 5 bases and J gave up 3 bases; unmatched junction bases: 5. The DNA for the CDR3 is TGTGCCAGCAGTATGACAGGGGGAATTGGAAACACCATATATTTT. Protein sequence: CASSMTGGIGNTIYF. Together with reference TRBV28 and TRBJ1-3, the CDR3 gives the full variable domain: DVKVTQSSRYLVKRTGEKVFLECVQDMDHENMFWYRQDPGLGLRLIYFSYDVKMKEKGDIPEGYSVSREKKERFSLILESASTNQTSMYLCASSMTGGIGNTIYFGEGSWLTVV.

This clonotype was counted at least ten times. The chain uses TRBV12-3 or TRBV12-4 and TRBJ2-7, with 10 bases aligning to TRBD1. Unmatched junction bases numbered 2, after V lost 6 bases and J lost 0 bases. The length of the CDR3 is 14 residues. The DNA for the CDR3 is TGTGCCAGCAGGGGACAGGGGAACTCCTACGAGCAGTACTTC. Amino acid sequence: CASRGQGNSYEQYF.

This clonotype was observed many times. V is TRBV7-8 and J is TRBJ1-1; the D gene is possibly TRBD1 (5 bases). The CDR3 has 14 residues. V shed 2 bases and J shed 3 bases, with 10 bases lying between them. Looked up from germline, CDR1 is SGHVS and CDR2 is FQNEAQ. The CDR3 here is CASSLQGAYTEAFF. In DNA form, the CDR3 reads TGTGCCAGCAGCTTACAGGGAGCTTACACTGAAGCTTTCTTT. Full variable domain (outside the CDR3, taken from reference TRBV7-8 and TRBJ1-1): GAGVSQSPRYKVAKRGQDVALRCDPISGHVSLFWYQQALGQGPEFLTYFQNEAQLDKSGLPSDRFFAERPEGSVSTLKIQRTQQEDSAVYLCASSLQGAYTEAFFGQGTRLTVV.

The chain recombines TRBV7-3 with TRBJ2-4; either TRBD1 or TRBD2 may fit D (6 bases each). The CDR3 is 15 residues long. CDR1 is SGHTA and CDR2 is FQGTGA in the germline V gene. V lost 5 bases and J lost 4, with 15 bases in between. The CDR3 here is CASSAGTGRKNIQYF. CDR3 in DNA: TGTGCCAGCAGCGCAGGAACAGGGAGGAAAAACATTCAGTACTTC.

The rearrangement links TRBV6-6 to TRBJ2-7, with D perhaps matching TRBD2 (6 bases). The germline V and J ends were trimmed by 2 bases and 6 bases, with 11 bases remaining between them. Germline CDR1 is MNHNY and CDR2 is SVGAGI (reference sequence). This CDR3 region has 13 residues. CDR3 protein: CASSYPGGIEQYF. The CDR3 nucleotides read TGTGCCAGCAGTTACCCCGGAGGGATCGAGCAGTACTTC.

This clonotype has just a few counts. The genes are TRBV30 and TRBJ1-2; 7 bases line up with TRBD1. This CDR3 is 12 amino acids long. The V segment lost 4 bases and the J segment 8 bases; nucleotides outside the gene matches: 7. Germline loops: CDR1 GTSNPN, CDR2 SVGIG (reference sequence). The DNA of the CDR3 is TGTGCCTGGACCGGACAGGTTGAGGGCTACACCTTC. Its protein product is CAWTGQVEGYTF.

In its sample, this clonotype was seen a few times. J is TRBJ1-6 and V is TRBV20-1, with D possibly TRBD1 on 6 matching bases. The V gene's germline CDR1 is DFQATT and CDR2 SNEGSKA (reference sequence). The CDR3 consists of 13 residues. The V gene lost 3 bases and the J gene lost 9 bases, with 12 bases spanning the gap. This CDR3 reads CSASPGASSPLHF. For the CDR3, the DNA is TGCAGTGCTAGTCCAGGGGCCAGTTCACCCCTCCACTTT.

This clonotype has a count of ten or more. The chain couples TRBV29-1 to TRBJ2-7; the match to TRBD2 covers 8 bases. Germline V gene data show CDR1 as SQVTM and CDR2 as ANQGSEA. V lost 6 bases, J lost 4 bases, and 11 bases stayed unmatched. The CDR3 sequence is 14 residues long. The CDR3, as DNA: TGCAGCGTGGTACCGGGACTAGGTGTTTACGAGCAGTACTTC. Amino acids: CSVVPGLGVYEQYF.

The chain joins TRBV20-1 to TRBJ1-1, with D possibly TRBD1 on 6 matching bases. Germline V gene data show CDR1 as DFQATT and CDR2 as SNEGSKA (reference sequence). This CDR3 comprises 12 residues. The ends were cut back, 1 base at V and 9 bases at J, with 12 bases in the middle. The CDR3 protein is CSARGAGEKAFF. The CDR3 DNA reads as TGCAGTGCTAGAGGCGCAGGGGAGAAAGCTTTCTTT.

The chain has TRBV4-2 and TRBJ1-4; no clear D. This CDR3 region has 15 residues. V was clipped by 3 bases and J by 3 bases, with 11 bases between them. Germline loops: CDR1 LGHNA, CDR2 YNFKEQ. The CDR3 here is CASSQGSEANEKLFF. CDR3 in DNA: TGTGCCAGCAGCCAGGGGAGTGAGGCTAATGAAAAACTGTTTTTT.

This clonotype was recorded a few times. The chain is built from TRBV30 and TRBJ1-3; no clear D. The CDR3 is made up of 15 amino acids. V was cut by 3 bases and J by 0 bases, with 12 bases left in between. Germline-derived CDR1 and CDR2 are GTSNPN and SVGIG (reference sequence). Here the CDR3 reads CAWSGTSISGNTIYF. As DNA, the CDR3 is TGTGCCTGGAGCGGAACATCTATCTCTGGAAACACCATATATTTT. Full variable domain (rest looked up from reference TRBV30 and TRBJ1-3): SQTIHQWPATLVQPVGSPLSLECTVEGTSNPNLYWYRQAAGRGLQLLFYSVGIGQISSEVPQNLSASRPQDRQFILSSKKLLLSDSGFYLCAWSGTSISGNTIYFGEGSWLTVV.

This clonotype was counted many times. V is TRBV20-1 and J is TRBJ2-1; 8 bases match TRBD2. This CDR3 is built from 13 residues. The V gene end was trimmed by 3 bases and the J gene end by 7 bases; junction bases not matched to a gene: 5. Germline V gene sequence: CDR1 DFQATT, CDR2 SNEGSKA (reference sequence). The CDR3 reads CSASEGTRNEQFF. The DNA of the CDR3 is TGCAGTGCTAGTGAAGGGACTAGGAATGAGCAGTTCTTC.

This clonotype appeared a few times. The rearrangement uses TRBV7-6 and TRBJ1-5; D unclear. V was shortened by 4 bases and J by 9 bases, with 13 bases between the two germline ends. CDR3 length: 13 residues. Germline CDR1 SGHVS, CDR2 FNYEAQ. The CDR3 coding sequence is TGTGCCAGCAGCTCGCACGTTCGTCTGCCCCAGCATTTT. Its protein product is CASSSHVRLPQHF.

This chain joins TRBV29-1 and TRBJ1-2, with D uncertain. CDR3 size: 14 residues. The V and J ends lost 0 bases and 2 bases respectively, with 10 bases between them. CDR1 and CDR2 from the germline V gene are SQVTM and ANQGSEA. DNA for the CDR3: TGCAGCGTTGAAGATCGCGGCAGGAACTATGGCTACACCTTC. This gives the protein CSVEDRGRNYGYTF.